These 16 T cell receptor beta chains came from one sample sequenced in a study of blood T cell repertoires in COVID-19. The method was immunoSEQ multiplex PCR; TCRdb's version includes in-frame clones alone and lacks a portion of them. The data hold more than 50,000 clones, with about 91% observed a single time. The source material was peripheral blood. The source of these receptors is a man between 60 and 70 years old with active COVID-19.

This chain joins TRBV6-1 and TRBJ1-2, with D perhaps matching TRBD1 (5 bases). This CDR3 is 14 amino acids long. CDR1 and CDR2 (germline): MNHNS, SASEGT. Trimming stripped 1 base from V and 6 bases from J, with 12 bases between. The CDR3 spells CASSEGPGPHGYTF. The CDR3 coding sequence is TGTGCCAGCAGTGAAGGGCCAGGGCCTCATGGCTACACCTTC.

This chain links TRBV7-3 with TRBJ2-1, with 9 bases matching TRBD2. The CDR3 is made up of 15 amino acids. Germline V gene lookup returns CDR1 SGHTA and CDR2 FQGTGA. With V trimmed by 5 bases and J by 6 bases, 8 bases remained unmatched. Here the CDR3 reads CASSVPGLASNEQFF. CDR3 in DNA: TGTGCCAGCAGCGTACCGGGACTAGCATCCAATGAGCAGTTCTTC.

CDR3 bases: TGTGCCAGTAGGGGGACAGCCAGCCGTCAGGATACGCAGTATTTT. Translating it yields CASRGTASRQDTQYF. The gene calls are TRBV19 and TRBJ2-3, with 7 positions matching TRBD1. V lost 6 bases to trimming and J lost 6 bases; unmatched junction nucleotides: 12. Germline V gene lookup returns CDR1 LNHDA and CDR2 SQIVND (reference sequence). This CDR3 is built from 15 residues.

This clone was detected a few times. This chain connects TRBV12-3 or TRBV12-4 to TRBJ2-1; no definite D call. The V end was cut by 3 bases, the J end by 6 bases, with 9 bases between. This CDR3 is built from 13 residues. The CDR3: CASSLGRSNEQFF. DNA of the CDR3: TGTGCCAGCAGTTTGGGCAGGTCCAATGAGCAGTTCTTC.

The chain employs TRBV7-3 and TRBJ2-6; a weak D match, TRBD1 (6 bases). The CDR3 runs to 16 residues. The V and J ends lost 5 bases and 2 bases respectively, with 13 bases between them. CDR1 and CDR2 (germline): SGHTA, FQGTGA. The CDR3 nucleotides read TGTGCCAGCAGCCTTTTTGCAGGGGCTGGGGCCAACGTCCTGACTTTC. This sequence encodes CASSLFAGAGANVLTF.

CDR3 DNA sequence: TGTGCCAGCAGCCGACAGCAACAAGAGACCCAGTACTTC. This codes for CASSRQQQETQYF. The chain joins TRBV7-2 to TRBJ2-5; weak D call: TRBD1 (5 bases). The CDR3 has 13 residues. Germline-derived CDR1 and CDR2 are SGHTA and FQGNSA. Trimming stripped 5 bases from V and 2 bases from J, with 9 bases between.

The V and J genes are TRBV28 and TRBJ2-7; TRBD1 agrees at 10 bases. Germline trimming cut 8 bases from V and 3 bases from J; bases unmatched to any gene: 10. The CDR3 loop spans 15 amino acids. Germline CDR1 MDHEN, CDR2 SYDVKM. DNA for the CDR3: TGTGCCAGCCTAGCTCCGGGACAGGGGAACTACGAGCAGTACTTC. Translation: CASLAPGQGNYEQYF.

The gene calls are TRBV2 and TRBJ2-3, with a possible D match to TRBD1 (6 bases). The CDR3 totals 12 residues. CDR1 is SNHLY and CDR2 is FYNNEI in the germline V gene. V lost 4 bases to trimming and J lost 6 bases, with 8 bases between them. The CDR3 DNA reads TGTGCCAGCAGTGGGCAGGGGGATACGCAGTATTTT. Translating gives CASSGQGDTQYF. The full variable domain, its missing parts supplied by reference TRBV2 and TRBJ2-3, is EPEVTQTPSHQVTQMGQEVILRCVPISNHLYFYWYRQILGQKVEFLVSFYNNEISEKSEIFDDQFSVERPDGSNFTLKIRSTKLEDSAMYFCASSGQGDTQYFGPGTRLTVL.

J is TRBJ2-5 and V is TRBV15; TRBD2 aligns across 8 bases. Unmatched junction bases numbered 4, after V lost 3 bases and J lost 4 bases. CDR1 LNHNV and CDR2 YYDKDF come from the germline V gene (reference sequence). The CDR3 consists of 14 residues. The CDR3 DNA follows: TGTGCCACCAGCAGGAGCGCGGGAGGAGAGACCCAGTACTTC. This translates into CATSRSAGGETQYF.

The chain joins TRBV29-1 to TRBJ1-2; perhaps TRBD1 as D (6 bases). With 6 bases removed from V and 6 bases from J, the gap between germline ends came to 11 bases. This CDR3 region has 11 residues. Per the germline V gene, CDR1 is SQVTM and CDR2 is ANQGSEA. CDR3 sequence reads: CSVVRGNGYTF. The CDR3, as DNA: TGCAGCGTAGTCAGGGGCAATGGCTACACCTTC.

The chain links TRBV16 to TRBJ1-1; D might be TRBD1 (5 bases). CDR3 length: 13 amino acids. Trimming removed 0 bases from V and 8 bases from J, with 10 bases in between. CDR1 is KGHSY and CDR2 is FQNENV in the germline V gene. The CDR3 DNA reads TGTGCCAGCAGCCAATCAAGGCCAGGGGAAGCTTTCTTT. Its protein product is CASSQSRPGEAFF.

This clone was seen a single time. V and J are TRBV14 and TRBJ2-2, with 11 bases aligning to TRBD2. In germline, CDR1 is SGHDN, CDR2 FVKESK. V gave up 1 base and J gave up 5 bases; unmatched junction bases: 6. The CDR3 loop spans 17 amino acids. The chain's CDR3 is CASSQGTSGRRTGELFF. CDR3 coding DNA: TGTGCCAGCAGCCAAGGAACTAGCGGGAGACGTACCGGGGAGCTGTTTTTT.

This clone was counted once. CDR3 nucleotide sequence: TGCGCCAGCAGCCAAGACGGAGGGGAGCTCTACGAGCAGTACTTC. Translation: CASSQDGGELYEQYF. The genes are TRBV4-1 and TRBJ2-7; maybe TRBD2 (6 bases). This CDR3 comprises 15 residues. Deletions cut 0 bases from V and 3 bases from J, with 12 bases between. The germline V gene encodes CDR1 MGHRA and CDR2 YSYEKL.

CDR3 protein: CASRNEGDIQYF. In nucleotides, the CDR3 is TGTGCCAGCAGGAACGAGGGGGACATTCAGTACTTC. The J gene is TRBJ2-4, the V gene TRBV28, with D possibly being TRBD1 (6 bases). Germline CDR1 is MDHEN and CDR2 is SYDVKM. The germline V and J ends were trimmed by 6 bases and 8 bases, with 11 bases remaining between them. CDR3 length equals 12 residues.

The genes are TRBV10-1 and TRBJ2-3, with a possible D match to TRBD2 (6 bases). The length of the CDR3 is 14 residues. CDR1 and CDR2 (germline): WNHNN, SYGVQD (reference sequence). Trimming cost V 8 bases and J 4 bases, with 16 bases left between them. CDR3 amino acids: CASPPPGSADTQYF. DNA for the CDR3: TGCGCCAGCCCTCCGCCCGGGAGTGCAGATACGCAGTATTTT.

The chain combines TRBV6-2 or TRBV6-3 with TRBJ2-6; 8 nucleotides agree with TRBD1. The CDR3 consists of 17 residues. The V segment lost 2 bases and the J segment 2 bases; nucleotides outside the gene matches: 5. Germline CDR1 reads MNHEY; CDR2 reads SVGEGT. CDR3 sequence (DNA): TGTGCCAGCAGTTACCGTATGACAGGGGCTGGGGCCAACGTCCTGACTTTC. Protein sequence: CASSYRMTGAGANVLTF.